The T cell receptor beta chain described here comes from a study of T cell changes during pregnancy in multiple sclerosis. TCRdb's table, derived via immunoSEQ multiplex PCR, lists solely in-frame clones and lacks some. The repertoire includes some 28,000 clones, approximately 90% of them detected once, and 3% to 3.5% sits in the top ten. The germline V and J ends were trimmed by 1 base and 3 bases, with 15 bases remaining between them. This CDR3 is 17 amino acids long. In germline, CDR1 is LGHNA, CDR2 YNFKEQ. This clonotype originated in a female donor in good health, enrolled as a control in a pregnancy study. The chain recombines TRBV4-2 with TRBJ2-2; D possibly corresponds to TRBD2 (7 bases). The source was CD4+ T cells from peripheral blood mononuclear cells, collected in the first trimester of pregnancy. Written as DNA, the CDR3 is TGTGCCAGCAGCCAAGTAGCAGGAGGGGGGGACACCGGGGAGCTGTTTTTT. Its protein product is CASSQVAGGGDTGELFF.